This TCR beta chain was captured in a study of cytomegalovirus exposure and HLA in healthy donors. For the study at large: Early released data comprised around 80 million unique TCRs from HLA-typed donors.

The CDR3 extends over 17 amino acids. The ends were cut back, 0 bases at V and 7 bases at J, with 16 bases in the middle. In germline, CDR1 is LGHNA, CDR2 YSLEER. In the PCR, 60 Vbeta and 13 Jbeta primers were used. Method: immunoSEQ multiplex PCR; TCRdb's copy keeps in-frame clones and lacks some. The table lists 150,000 to 200,000 clones, around 85% of them singletons. The study, taken as a whole, reports: Earlier results showed most TCR beta V segments being productive about 87% or about 30% of the time.

This clone has only a few counts. Its target is unknown. The receptor comes from a man younger than 35 in good health and CMV-seronegative. The sample consisted of PBMCs. V is TRBV4-3 and J is TRBJ1-6; a weak D match, TRBD1 (6 bases). DNA for the CDR3: TGCGCCAGCAGCCAAGATCCCGGACAGAGCATGAATTCACCCCTCCACTTT. Its translation: CASSQDPGQSMNSPLHF.